This T cell receptor (beta chain) was identified in a study of CD8+CD57+ T cells in acquired aplastic anemia. Study overall: Sorted cells (CD4+ and CD8+) yielded DNA amounts that averaged about 3.1 ug.

The TCR beta profiling, which covered VDJ combination and CDR3 sequence, was carried out using genomic DNA as the template. In TCRdb, the reads were re-called with MiXCR into one record per CDR3 protein. The sample contains hundreds of thousands of distinct CDR3 sequences, about two thirds of which appear only once. The CDR3 sequence is 13 residues long. Trimming pared 7 bases from V and 6 bases from J, leaving 16 bases between. This receptor was identified in a human donor in good health, serving as a control. V usage is TRBV12-3 or TRBV12-4 and J usage is TRBJ2-7; D is perhaps TRBD1 (6 bases). Sequencing was done on a sample of sorted CD4+, CD8+, or CD8+CD57+ T cells (not recorded which) from PBMCs. The CDR3: CASNFNQGTEQYF. The CDR3 nucleotides read TGTGCCAGCAATTTTAACCAGGGGACCGAGCAGTACTTC.